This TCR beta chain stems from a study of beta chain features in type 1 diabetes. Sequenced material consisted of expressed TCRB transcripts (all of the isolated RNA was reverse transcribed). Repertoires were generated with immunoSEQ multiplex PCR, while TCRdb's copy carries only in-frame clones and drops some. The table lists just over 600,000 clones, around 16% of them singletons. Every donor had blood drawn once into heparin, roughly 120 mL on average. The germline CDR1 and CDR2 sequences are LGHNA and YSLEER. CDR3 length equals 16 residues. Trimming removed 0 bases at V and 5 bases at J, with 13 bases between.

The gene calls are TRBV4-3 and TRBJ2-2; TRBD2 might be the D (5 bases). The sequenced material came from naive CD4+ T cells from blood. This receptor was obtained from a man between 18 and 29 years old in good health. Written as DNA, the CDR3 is TGCGCCAGCAGCCAAGATCCCGGGGATGGGACCGGGGAGCTGTTTTTT. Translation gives CASSQDPGDGTGELFF.